This TCR beta chain was captured in a study of control samples from healthy donors and cancer patients. CDR3 length: 14 residues. V lost 5 bases and J lost 7; bases outside the gene matches: 8. Germline lookup yields CDR1 MNHEY and CDR2 SVGEGT. TCRdb keeps only in-frame clones here, not all; method: immunoSEQ multiplex PCR. Among about 110,000 clones listed, roughly four fifths were seen once. This receptor was obtained from a man younger than 30 in good health. The rearrangement links TRBV6-2 or TRBV6-3 to TRBJ1-2, with TRBD1 identical over 9 bases. The sequencing input was blood. The CDR3 protein is CASSPTGGAGGYTF. Written as DNA, the CDR3 is TGTGCCAGCAGTCCCACAGGGGGCGCGGGTGGCTACACCTTC.